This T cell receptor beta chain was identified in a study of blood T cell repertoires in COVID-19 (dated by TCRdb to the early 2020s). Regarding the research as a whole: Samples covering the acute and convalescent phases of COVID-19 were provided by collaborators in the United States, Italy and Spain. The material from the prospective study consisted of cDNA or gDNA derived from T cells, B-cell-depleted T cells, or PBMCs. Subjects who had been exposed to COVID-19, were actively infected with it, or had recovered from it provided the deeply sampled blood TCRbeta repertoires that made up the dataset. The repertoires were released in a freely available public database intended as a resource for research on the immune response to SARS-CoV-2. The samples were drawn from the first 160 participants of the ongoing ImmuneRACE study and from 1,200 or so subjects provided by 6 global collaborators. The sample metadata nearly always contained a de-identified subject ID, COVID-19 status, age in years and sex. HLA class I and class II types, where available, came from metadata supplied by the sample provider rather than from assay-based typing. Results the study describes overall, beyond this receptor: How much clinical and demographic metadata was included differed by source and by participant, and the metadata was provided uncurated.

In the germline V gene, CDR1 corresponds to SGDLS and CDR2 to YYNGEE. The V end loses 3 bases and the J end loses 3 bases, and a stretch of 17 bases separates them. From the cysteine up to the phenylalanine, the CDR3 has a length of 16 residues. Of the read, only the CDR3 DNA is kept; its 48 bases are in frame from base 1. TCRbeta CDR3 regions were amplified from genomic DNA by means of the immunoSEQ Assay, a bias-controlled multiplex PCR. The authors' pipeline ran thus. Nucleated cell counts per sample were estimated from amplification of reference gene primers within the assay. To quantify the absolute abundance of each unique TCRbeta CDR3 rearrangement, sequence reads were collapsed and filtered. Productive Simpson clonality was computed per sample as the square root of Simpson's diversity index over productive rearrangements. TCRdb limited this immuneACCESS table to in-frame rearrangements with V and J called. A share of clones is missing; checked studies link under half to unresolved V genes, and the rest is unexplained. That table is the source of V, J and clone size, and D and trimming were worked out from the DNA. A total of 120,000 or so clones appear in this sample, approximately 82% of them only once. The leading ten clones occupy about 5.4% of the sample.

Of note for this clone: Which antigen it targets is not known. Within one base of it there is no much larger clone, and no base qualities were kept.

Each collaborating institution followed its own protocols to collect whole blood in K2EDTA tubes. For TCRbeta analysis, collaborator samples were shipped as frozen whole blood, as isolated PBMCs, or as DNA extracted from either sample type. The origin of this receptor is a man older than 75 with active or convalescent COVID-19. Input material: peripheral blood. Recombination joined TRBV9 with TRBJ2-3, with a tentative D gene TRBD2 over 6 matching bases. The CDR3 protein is CASSDPPAGSTDTQYF. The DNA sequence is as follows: TGTGCCAGCAGCGACCCCCCCGCGGGGTCGACAGATACGCAGTATTTT.